The clone carrying this TCR beta chain was observed a handful of times. The antigen is unknown. The data stem from a study of immune heterogeneity within non-small cell lung tumors. V was trimmed by 6 bases and J by 8 bases, leaving 21 bases between them. The CDR3 totals 15 residues. The germline V gene encodes CDR1 SGHAT and CDR2 FQNNGV. Bulk tumor genomic DNA was the template, and each sample received around 0.55 ug. Several widely spaced biopsies per primary tumor were taken during surgery. Enrolled patients presented with newly diagnosed, previously untreated non-small cell lung cancer and underwent curative surgery. In a multiplex PCR, 32 V and 13 J primers amplified TCR beta CDR3. Each CDR3 protein gets one entry after TCRdb re-called the multiplex PCR reads with MiXCR. The sample shows some 22,000 distinct CDR3 sequences, about 29% of them seen only once. Study-wide points: There were identical dominant CDR3 beta clonotypes recurring across tumor sites within a patient, together with site-unique high-frequency clones. Local T-cell clonality tracked moderately but significantly with local tumor mutational burden, giving an R of approximately 0.3.

The chain links TRBV11-2 to TRBJ2-3, with unresolved D. This receptor was obtained from a middle-aged man with non-small cell lung cancer. Sequencing was done on a sample of lung tumor tissue. The CDR3, as DNA: TGTGCCAGCAGGGCTACAGTCCCCAGTGATGGTACGCAGTATTTT. Protein sequence: CASRATVPSDGTQYF. The full variable domain, with the rest looked up from reference TRBV11-2 and TRBJ2-3, is EAGVAQSPRYKIIEKRQSVAFWCNPISGHATLYWYQQILGQGPKLLIQFQNNGVVDDSQLPKDRFSAERLKGVDSTLKIQPAKLEDSAVYLCASRATVPSDGTQYFGPGTRLTVL.